This T cell receptor beta chain appears in the sequencing data of a study of blood T cells in healthy people across ages. Study results and caveats: Aged donors had fewer naive CD4+ cells and lower diversity than long-lived donors. There was a strong correlation between TCR beta diversity and naive T cell percentage. It was not known whether donors were CMV positive (a possible confounder of expanded clonotype changes).

Combining a sample-barcoded 5' primer with a J-beta primer mix, a second PCR ran for roughly 7 to 12 cycles. With 12 random nucleotides, a template-switch adaptor tagged each individual cDNA molecule. In TCRdb, the 5' RACE reads were re-called with MiXCR into one record per CDR3 protein. This sample has around 940,000 distinct CDR3 sequences, with 51% found just once. Concerning this clonotype itself: Its specificity is not known.

The V gene lost 2 bases and the J gene lost 7 bases, with 8 bases spanning the gap. In germline, CDR1 is SQVTM, CDR2 ANQGSEA. The CDR3 has 12 residues. The receptor comes from a woman in her fifties or sixties in good health. The V and J genes are TRBV29-1 and TRBJ1-4; D gene unclear. The material sequenced was blood. CDR3 loop: CSVEWGGEKLFF. DNA for the CDR3: TGCAGCGTTGAATGGGGAGGTGAAAAACTGTTTTTT.